This TCR beta chain was captured by sequencing in a study of T cell clonotyping in hematopoietic cell transplantation. Study conclusions and caveats: Higher Inverse Simpson Index values in graft donor and pretransplant recipient predicted broader posttransplant TCR diversity. CD4 and CD8 repertoire contributions could not be separated without sorting.

The V end was cut by 0 bases, the J end by 1 base, with 10 bases between. The V gene's germline CDR1 is LGHNA and CDR2 YNFKEQ. The CDR3 extends over 15 amino acids. Profiled with immunoSEQ multiplex PCR; TCRdb holds only in-frame clones, not every one. The table shows about 16,000 clones, with about two thirds occurring only once. Recipient blood drawn about 28 days pretransplant and days 30, 100, 180 after. About this clone: The target antigen is unknown.

The TCR sequence derives from a male patient in his forties or fifties who had an allogeneic stem cell transplant from an unrelated donor, so T cells may come from the graft donor. Some clones in this sample may be carry-over from other donors' samples. J is TRBJ2-7 and V is TRBV4-2; either TRBD1 or TRBD2 may fit D (5 bases each). The starting material was PBMCs, obtained 30 days after allogeneic stem cell transplant. CDR3 bases: TGTGCCAGCAGCCAAGATGCAGGGAGTTCCTACGAGCAGTACTTC. This translates into CASSQDAGSSYEQYF.